The T cell receptor (beta chain) described here comes from a study of radiotherapy plus CTLA-4 blockade in lung cancer. On the study more broadly: Objective responses emerged in 18% of patients, and over 30% attained disease control.

V lost 0 bases and J lost 6; bases outside the gene matches: 9. CDR3 length: 16 amino acids. The germline V gene encodes CDR1 MNHNY and CDR2 SVGAGI (reference sequence). Treatment of patients with chemo-refractory metastatic non-small-cell lung cancer consisted of focal radiation plus CTLA-4 blockade with ipilimumab. Sequencing used immunoSEQ multiplex PCR; TCRdb keeps in-frame clones, though not all of them. The sample consists of around 130,000 clones, about nine tenths of them appearing once. This clone came up a few times. Its antigen is unidentified. Study outcomes and limitations: In blood, TCR clones derived from the tumor expanded after radiotherapy plus ipilimumab.

This TCR came from a human donor with non-small cell lung cancer that progressed on radiotherapy plus ipilimumab. The chain uses TRBV6-6 and TRBJ1-2, with 8 bases that match TRBD1. The source material was peripheral blood, sampled from a patient treated with radiotherapy plus ipilimumab. CDR3 residues: CASSYSDRAQSNGYTF. The CDR3, as DNA: TGTGCCAGCAGTTACTCGGACAGGGCCCAGAGCAATGGCTACACCTTC.